Presented here are 10 T cell receptor beta chains from one specimen sequenced in a study of OX40 agonist ivuxolimab in advanced cancers. Sequencing used immunoSEQ multiplex PCR; TCRdb keeps in-frame clones, though not all of them. The sample shows approximately 45,000 clones, 65% to 90% of them seen only once. The sequenced sample was CD4+ or CD8+ T cells sorted from blood, obtained in a trial of the OX40 agonist ivuxolimab. The receptors shown here come from an adult with an advanced solid tumor such as melanoma, head and neck, liver or kidney cancer.

This clone was seen once. Other DNA sequences in the same sample also yield this CDR3. The chain joins TRBV29-1 to TRBJ2-7, with D perhaps TRBD1 (6 bases). V lost 1 base and J lost 0, with 10 bases in between. CDR1 and CDR2 (germline): SQVTM, ANQGSEA. The CDR3 loop spans 14 amino acids. This CDR3 reads CSVEVRGSSYEQYF. Written as DNA, the CDR3 is TGCAGCGTTGAAGTAAGGGGGAGCTCCTACGAGCAGTACTTC.

The rearrangement joins TRBV30 to TRBJ2-3; D is possibly TRBD1 or TRBD2 (6 bases each). Between the trimmed V and J ends, which lost 3 bases and 0 bases, there was a span of 10 bases. The CDR3 is 14 residues long. CDR1 and CDR2 (germline): GTSNPN, SVGIG (reference sequence). The CDR3 sequence: CAWRRGASTDTQYF. DNA of the CDR3: TGTGCCTGGAGGAGGGGGGCTAGCACAGATACGCAGTATTTT.

The V call is TRBV6-1, the J call TRBJ2-2, with D possibly matching TRBD2 (6 bases). The CDR3 extends over 15 amino acids. Germline CDR1 MNHNS, CDR2 SASEGT. V lost 5 bases, J lost 6 bases, and 16 bases lay in between. CDR3 nucleotides: TGTGCCAGCAGTTTAATGGGACTTCTCCCCGGGGAGCTGTTTTTT. Translating it yields CASSLMGLLPGELFF.

The J gene is TRBJ1-6, the V gene TRBV5-1; 8 nucleotides line up with TRBD1. The CDR3 covers 14 residues. CDR1 SGHRS and CDR2 YFSETQ come from the germline V gene. V lost 7 bases to trimming and J lost 7 bases; unmatched junction nucleotides: 7. CDR3 protein: CASGQGVGNSPLHF. CDR3 bases: TGCGCCAGCGGACAGGGAGTAGGGAATTCACCCCTCCACTTT.

The CDR3 spells CASNRDRSSYNEQFF. In DNA form, the CDR3 reads TGTGCCAGCAACCGGGACAGAAGCTCCTACAATGAGCAGTTCTTC. The chain employs TRBV6-1 and TRBJ2-1; 7 nucleotides line up with TRBD1. V was pared by 7 bases and J by 0 bases, with 6 bases of the junction left unmatched. Germline CDR1 and CDR2: MNHNS and SASEGT. The CDR3 sequence is 15 residues long.

The V gene is TRBV23-1, the J gene TRBJ2-7; D gene unclear. TRBV23-1 is recorded as an ORF, its role being uncertain. This CDR3 region has 14 residues. Trimming took 5 bases from V and 2 from J, leaving 13 bases between them. DNA for the CDR3: TGCGCCAGCAGTTCCGTAAACCAAACCTACGAGCAGTACTTC. Its translation is CASSSVNQTYEQYF.

This chain uses TRBV10-3 with TRBJ2-1; TRBD2 might be the D (9 bases). CDR1 is ENHRY, CDR2 SYGVKD, per germline. The CDR3 runs 17 residues. The germline V and J ends were trimmed by 4 bases and 6 bases, with 22 bases remaining between them. CDR3 bases: TGTGCCATCAGTGGGTCTAGCGGGACAGGAAGGGGCAATGAGCAGTTCTTC. Its translation is CAISGSSGTGRGNEQFF.

A few counts support this clone. The rearrangement links TRBV30 to TRBJ1-1, with 9 bases lining up with TRBD1. The germline CDR1 and CDR2 sequences are GTSNPN and SVGIG (reference sequence). This CDR3 contains 16 residues. Losses at the gene ends were 0 bases for V and 5 bases for J; bases not matched to a gene: 10. CDR3 sequence (DNA): TGTGCCTGGAGTGTACAGGGGACAGGGAGAGGAACTGAAGCTTTCTTT. Its protein product is CAWSVQGTGRGTEAFF.

The chain employs TRBV7-3 and TRBJ2-2, with TRBD2 as a possible D gene (6 bases). The CDR3 loop spans 16 amino acids. Germline-derived CDR1 and CDR2 are SGHTA and FQGTGA. V dropped 5 bases and J dropped 4 bases, with 17 bases sitting between them. The CDR3, as DNA: TGTGCCAGCAGCACAACCGGGACGGGACTCACCGGGGAGCTGTTTTTT. Translation: CASSTTGTGLTGELFF.

This clone is medium-sized within its sample. The chain is built from TRBV4-2 and TRBJ1-2, with TRBD1 matching 8 bases. This CDR3 comprises 15 residues. V lost 4 bases, J lost 4 bases, and 8 bases stayed unmatched. Germline V gives CDR1 LGHNA, CDR2 YNFKEQ. The CDR3 DNA reads as TGTGCCAGCAGCCGAGAGCCGACAGGGGCCTATGGCTACACCTTC. It encodes CASSREPTGAYGYTF.